This TCR beta chain was retrieved from a study of cytomegalovirus exposure and HLA in healthy donors. Overall study results and limits: Cytomegalovirus association was listed for around 170 TCR beta chains. TCR beta V segments were, for the most part, productive about 87% or about 30% of the time in an earlier analysis. It was reported in a later analysis that an Asian-associated ancestry cluster showed fewer N-insertions than the 666-donor mean.

The study ran its PCR with 60 Vbeta and 13 Jbeta primers. The method was immunoSEQ multiplex PCR; TCRdb's version includes in-frame clones alone and lacks a portion of them. The sample yields approximately 170,000 clones, 60% to 85% seen once. Regarding this clone: The antigen is not known. One end of the junction fails to match germline, which may point to a read error.

Each donor was nominally healthy when sampled (though unrecorded immune exposures were likely). The sequence was collected from a male donor in good health and CMV-seropositive. Sequenced input: PBMCs.

CDR3 sequence reads: CAIGWGGAKTGELFF. For the CDR3, the DNA is TGTGCCATAGGATGGGGGGGGGCGAAAACCGGGGAGCTGTTTTTT. The chain links TRBV2 to TRBJ2-2, with D possibly TRBD2 on 7 matching bases. The CDR3 length is 15 residues. Germline CDR1 and CDR2: SNHLY and FYNNEI.